This T cell receptor beta chain originates from a study of T cells after posttransplantation cyclophosphamide. Findings and limits, study-wide: Donor-recipient repertoire similarity was low at 1-2 months, rising over year one. Skin or GI-infiltrating T cells shared few TRB sequences with blood.

Details on this clone: The target antigen is unknown.

The CDR3 contains 13 residues. V shed 3 bases and J shed 3 bases, with 8 bases lying between them. CDR1 MDHEN and CDR2 SYDVKM come from the germline V gene. The data were produced by immunoSEQ multiplex PCR, yet TCRdb's version contains in-frame clones alone and is incomplete. The sample has about 3,400 clones, roughly four fifths seen once. The receptor comes from an older woman in good health, CMV-negative, and a related stem cell transplant donor. Material: CD8+ T cells sorted from bone marrow. The rearrangement uses TRBV28 and TRBJ2-5; D is unresolved. DNA of the CDR3: TGTGCCAGCAGTTTTGTGGGCAAAGAGACCCAGTACTTC. Its protein product is CASSFVGKETQYF. The whole variable domain, filled in from reference TRBV28 and TRBJ2-5, reads DVKVTQSSRYLVKRTGEKVFLECVQDMDHENMFWYRQDPGLGLRLIYFSYDVKMKEKGDIPEGYSVSREKKERFSLILESASTNQTSMYLCASSFVGKETQYFGPGTRLLVL.